Each of the 27 T cell receptor beta chains below was sequenced from the same sample in a study of blood T cell repertoires in COVID-19. The protocol was immunoSEQ multiplex PCR, while the TCRdb copy is restricted to in-frame clones and leaves out a portion. The data show 350,000 or so clones, with around 80% seen just once and 2.5% to 3% held by the top ten. Sequencing was carried out using peripheral blood. The source is a man under 40 with active or convalescent COVID-19.

The chain joins TRBV5-5 to TRBJ2-2; D is uncertain. Per germline, CDR1 SGHKS and CDR2 YYEKEE (reference sequence). The V and J ends lost 3 bases and 6 bases respectively, with 6 bases between them. CDR3 length: 12 residues. CDR3: CASSSSAGELFF. CDR3 DNA: TGTGCCAGCAGCTCGTCGGCCGGGGAGCTGTTTTTT.

The rearrangement uses TRBV7-2 and TRBJ1-2; the D gene is possibly TRBD1 (6 bases). The CDR3 sequence is 15 residues long. The germline CDR1 and CDR2 sequences are SGHTA and FQGNSA. V was clipped by 6 bases and J by 4 bases, with 18 bases between them. CDR3 DNA: TGTGCCAGCAGTCAAGCAGGGGAAGCTAGCTATGGCTACACCTTC. It codes for CASSQAGEASYGYTF.

This clone is a singleton in its sample. The V and J genes are TRBV28 and TRBJ1-2; unclear D gene. Trimming stripped 1 base from V and 2 bases from J, with 8 bases between. The CDR3 runs 14 residues. Per the germline V gene, CDR1 is MDHEN and CDR2 is SYDVKM. The CDR3 region has the DNA TGTGCCAGCAGTTTATCGGGTATCAACTATGGCTACACCTTC. It specifies CASSLSGINYGYTF.

V gene TRBV18 combines with J gene TRBJ2-1, with D tentatively TRBD1 (6 bases). This CDR3 contains 16 residues. V lost 4 bases, J lost 6 bases, and 19 bases lay in between. The germline V gene has CDR1 KGHSH and CDR2 LQKENI. CDR3 sequence reads: CASSLGSQGQGNEQFF. The CDR3 region has the DNA TGTGCCAGCTCACTCGGTAGTCAGGGGCAGGGCAATGAGCAGTTCTTC.

This clone was found a few times. The rearrangement uses TRBV19 and TRBJ2-1; maybe TRBD2 (5 bases). The CDR3 has 17 amino acids. Deletions cut 5 bases from V and 9 bases from J, with 26 bases between. The germline CDR1 and CDR2 sequences are LNHDA and SQIVND (reference sequence). The CDR3 loop reads CASSLSPLGPSSPEQFF. The CDR3 DNA sequence: TGTGCCAGTAGTCTTTCCCCACTAGGCCCCAGTTCTCCTGAGCAGTTCTTC.

The V call is TRBV9, the J call TRBJ1-4; D is unresolved. Germline assignment: CDR1 SGDLS and CDR2 YYNGEE. The V end was cut by 5 bases, the J end by 8 bases, with 19 bases between. The CDR3 runs to 15 residues. The CDR3 DNA is TGTGCCAGCAGTCCTTACTCCGGGTCCCAAGAAAAACTGTTTTTT. Its translation is CASSPYSGSQEKLFF.

This rearrangement joins TRBV19 to TRBJ2-7, with a weak D call TRBD1 (6 bases). Deletions cut 4 bases from V and 11 bases from J, with 12 bases between. CDR1 LNHDA and CDR2 SQIVND come from the germline V gene (reference sequence). CDR3 size: 11 residues. The CDR3 reads CASSRDTPKYF. The CDR3 nucleotides are TGTGCCAGTAGTAGGGACACCCCAAAGTACTTC. Together with reference TRBV19 and TRBJ2-7, the CDR3 gives the full variable domain: DGGITQSPKYLFRKEGQNVTLSCEQNLNHDAMYWYRQDPGQGLRLIYYSQIVNDFQKGDIAEGYSVSREKKESFPLTVTSAQKNPTAFYLCASSRDTPKYFGPGTRLTVT.

This chain uses TRBV6-6 with TRBJ2-3; 7 bases agree with TRBD2. Germline V lookup: CDR1 MNHNY, CDR2 SVGAGI (reference sequence). With 0 bases clipped from V and 6 bases from J, the junction kept 6 bases outside the gene matches. CDR3 length equals 15 residues. This CDR3 is CASSYSGGRRDTQYF. CDR3 DNA sequence: TGTGCCAGCAGTTACTCGGGGGGGAGAAGGGATACGCAGTATTTT.

The chain carries TRBV5-4 and TRBJ1-2; D is ambiguous. Trimming removed 4 bases at V and 6 bases at J, with 13 bases between. CDR1 and CDR2 from the germline V gene are SGHNT and YYREEE (reference sequence). The length of the CDR3 is 13 residues. The DNA of the CDR3 is TGTGCCAGCAGCCCCTACCGCTTGGATGGCTACACCTTC. It specifies CASSPYRLDGYTF.

This clone came up a few times. The genes are TRBV10-1 and TRBJ2-7, with TRBD2 matching over 8 bases. The CDR3 loop spans 14 amino acids. CDR1 WNHNN and CDR2 SYGVQD come from the germline V gene (reference sequence). Trimming cost V 10 bases and J 0 bases; bases outside gene matches: 8. The chain's CDR3 is CATGRAGVSYEQYF. The CDR3, as DNA: TGCGCCACCGGGCGAGCGGGAGTCTCCTACGAGCAGTACTTC.

The chain links TRBV28 to TRBJ1-6, with D perhaps matching TRBD1 (5 bases). Germline V lookup: CDR1 MDHEN, CDR2 SYDVKM. This CDR3 contains 17 residues. Between the trimmed V and J ends, which lost 7 bases and 7 bases, there was a span of 23 bases. CDR3 sequence: CASTLWGEGSYNSPLHF. CDR3 sequence (DNA): TGTGCCAGCACCCTTTGGGGGGAAGGATCTTACAATTCACCCCTCCACTTT.

This clone was observed a handful of times. V is TRBV12-3 or TRBV12-4 and J is TRBJ1-2; D is undetermined. CDR3 length equals 12 residues. Deletions cut 4 bases from V and 4 bases from J, with 7 bases between. This chain's CDR3 is CASSYISYGYTF. The CDR3 bases are TGTGCCAGCAGTTACATCTCCTATGGCTACACCTTC.

The chain uses TRBV28 and TRBJ1-5; TRBD1 aligns across 7 bases. The germline gives CDR1 MDHEN, CDR2 SYDVKM. The CDR3 consists of 13 residues. Trimming removed 8 bases from V and 7 bases from J; junction bases left unmatched: 8. The CDR3 loop is CASRRQGGQPQHF. DNA for the CDR3: TGTGCCAGCCGAAGACAGGGTGGACAGCCCCAGCATTTT.

This clone came up a few times. The chain joins TRBV4-1 to TRBJ2-7; 12 bases align to TRBD1. There are 16 residues in the CDR3. The V and J ends lost 3 bases and 5 bases, in that order; junction bases with no gene match: 8. CDR1 and CDR2 from the germline V gene are MGHRA and YSYEKL. The CDR3 reads CASSHAPGQGAHEQYF. The CDR3 DNA reads as TGCGCCAGCAGCCATGCGCCGGGACAGGGGGCTCACGAGCAGTACTTC.

The rearrangement joins TRBV6-2 or TRBV6-3 to TRBJ2-1, with 7 bases lining up with TRBD2. Germline CDR1 reads MNHEY; CDR2 reads SVGEGT. CDR3 length: 13 residues. V dropped 3 bases and J dropped 7; count of bases not matched to a gene: 3. In DNA form, the CDR3 reads TGTGCCAGCAGTTATGAACTAGCGAATGAGCAGTTCTTC. It specifies CASSYELANEQFF.

This clone came up many times. The CDR3 region is CASSFRDQGTDEQFF. The DNA of the CDR3 is TGCGCCAGCAGCTTCCGGGACCAGGGGACCGATGAGCAGTTCTTC. The chain combines TRBV5-1 with TRBJ2-1, with a possible D match to TRBD1 (6 bases). Trimming stripped 2 bases from V and 8 bases from J, with 17 bases between. CDR3 length equals 15 residues. The V gene's germline CDR1 is SGHRS and CDR2 YFSETQ.

This clone turned up a few times. This chain uses TRBV6-5 with TRBJ1-4, with 7 bases matching TRBD1. The CDR3 sequence is 14 residues long. The V and J ends lost 6 bases and 8 bases, in that order; junction bases with no gene match: 9. Germline CDR1 and CDR2: MNHEY and SVGAGI. The CDR3 is CASRASGGEEKLFF. CDR3 bases: TGTGCCAGCAGGGCGTCAGGGGGAGAGGAAAAACTGTTTTTT.

The chain links TRBV21-1 to TRBJ2-7; TRBD1 is the table's D call and was not checked against the DNA. TRBV21-1 is tagged as a pseudogene. The CDR3 totals 11 residues. CDR3 in DNA: TGTGCCAGCAGCACAGGGGACGAGCAGTACTTC. This codes for CASSTGDEQYF.

This sequence joins TRBV6-2 or TRBV6-3 and TRBJ2-1, with TRBD2 identical over 10 bases. The trim removed 0 bases at V and 4 bases at J, leaving 9 bases unmatched. Germline V gene sequence: CDR1 MNHEY, CDR2 SVGEGT. The CDR3 is 18 amino acids. CDR3 sequence reads: CASSYSILAGVGYNEQFF. The CDR3 DNA follows: TGTGCCAGCAGTTACTCGATCCTAGCGGGAGTGGGATACAATGAGCAGTTCTTC.

This clone showed up just once. In DNA, the CDR3 is TGTGCCTGGACTTCCGGGACAGGGGGAGCCGGGGAGCTGTTTTTT. It codes for CAWTSGTGGAGELFF. This sequence joins TRBV30 and TRBJ2-2, with 11 nucleotides matching TRBD1. After removal of 4 bases from V and 6 bases from J, the junction contained 7 bases not matched to a gene. This CDR3 has 15 amino acids. The germline CDR1 and CDR2 sequences are GTSNPN and SVGIG (reference sequence).

The rearrangement joins TRBV6-2 or TRBV6-3 to TRBJ2-2, with TRBD1 matching 7 bases. Trimming removed 6 bases from V and 4 bases from J; junction bases left unmatched: 8. The CDR3 covers 15 residues. CDR1 MNHEY and CDR2 SVGEGT come from the germline V gene. CDR3: CASSSRTGVTGELFF. CDR3 sequence (DNA): TGTGCCAGCAGCTCCCGAACAGGGGTCACCGGGGAGCTGTTTTTT.

This rearrangement joins TRBV28 to TRBJ1-4; no reliable D call. The CDR3 has 13 residues. V lost 6 bases and J 6 bases, leaving 11 bases between the germline ends. The germline CDR1 and CDR2 sequences are MDHEN and SYDVKM. Here the CDR3 reads CASSPGLDEKLFF. Here the CDR3 DNA reads TGTGCCAGCAGCCCAGGACTGGATGAAAAACTGTTTTTT.

This sequence joins TRBV4-2 and TRBJ2-1; D is possibly TRBD2 (5 bases). The CDR3 is 15 residues long. V lost 3 bases to trimming and J lost 8 bases, with 17 bases between them. Germline CDR1 and CDR2: LGHNA and YNFKEQ. CDR3 loop: CASSQGSSFGYEQFF. The CDR3 coding sequence is TGTGCCAGCAGCCAGGGGAGTAGCTTTGGGTATGAGCAGTTCTTC.

CDR3 DNA sequence: TGTGCCAGCAGCCCTAGTAGGAGCACAGATACGCAGTATTTT. Its translation is CASSPSRSTDTQYF. The chain employs TRBV11-3 and TRBJ2-3; no definite D call. The germline gives CDR1 SGHNT, CDR2 YENEEA. The CDR3 contains 14 residues. Trimming removed 5 bases from V and 0 bases from J, with 9 bases in between.

The rearrangement links TRBV19 to TRBJ1-5; D gene unclear. V was pared by 4 bases and J by 1 base, with 11 bases between. Germline V gene lookup returns CDR1 LNHDA and CDR2 SQIVND (reference sequence). The CDR3 spans 15 residues. The CDR3 region is CASSREALSNQPQHF. CDR3 sequence (DNA): TGTGCCAGTAGTAGGGAGGCGCTGAGCAATCAGCCCCAGCATTTT.

The chain is built from TRBV11-2 and TRBJ2-5, with a weak D call TRBD1 (5 bases). Between the trimmed V and J ends, which lost 5 bases and 2 bases, there was a span of 9 bases. CDR3 length equals 13 residues. CDR1 SGHAT and CDR2 FQNNGV come from the germline V gene. For the CDR3, the DNA is TGTGCCAGCAGCATGACAGTTCAAGAGACCCAGTACTTC. This sequence encodes CASSMTVQETQYF. Full variable domain (rest looked up from reference TRBV11-2 and TRBJ2-5): EAGVAQSPRYKIIEKRQSVAFWCNPISGHATLYWYQQILGQGPKLLIQFQNNGVVDDSQLPKDRFSAERLKGVDSTLKIQPAKLEDSAVYLCASSMTVQETQYFGPGTRLLVL.

The chain is built from TRBV30 and TRBJ2-5; 8 positions agree with TRBD2. Losses at the gene ends were 0 bases for V and 5 bases for J; bases not matched to a gene: 11. CDR1 and CDR2 from the germline V gene are GTSNPN and SVGIG (reference sequence). The CDR3 is 16 residues long. The CDR3 region has the DNA TGTGCCTGGAGTGTAGTCTCCGGGGGGGCCGGGGAGACCCAGTACTTC. Its protein product is CAWSVVSGGAGETQYF.